The 16 T cell receptor beta chains below all came from one sample that was sequenced in a study of cytomegalovirus exposure and HLA in healthy donors. The PCR was carried out with 60 Vbeta primers and 13 Jbeta primers. Produced via immunoSEQ multiplex PCR; TCRdb's table is partial and in-frame only. The sample has around 100,000 clones, roughly 66% seen once. Sequencing was done on a sample of PBMCs. The source is a man younger than 40 in good health and CMV-seronegative.

This clone was observed a few times. The chain employs TRBV6-6 and TRBJ2-1, with 14 bases lining up with TRBD2. Unmatched junction bases numbered 5, after V lost 5 bases and J lost 8 bases. This CDR3 region has 15 residues. Germline-derived CDR1 and CDR2 are MNHNY and SVGAGI (reference sequence). CDR3 DNA: TGTGCCAGCAGTCTCGGGACTAGCGGGGGCGATGAGCAGTTCTTC. This codes for CASSLGTSGGDEQFF.

The chain links TRBV7-9 to TRBJ1-1, with D uncertain. Between the trimmed V and J ends, which lost 9 bases and 1 base, there was a span of 15 bases. Germline CDR1 is SEHNR and CDR2 is FQNEAQ (reference sequence). This CDR3 has 14 residues. The CDR3 here is CASQPGMPNTEAFF. The CDR3 nucleotides are TGTGCCAGTCAACCGGGGATGCCGAACACTGAAGCTTTCTTT.

The chain combines TRBV30 with TRBJ1-1; no firm D call. Germline CDR1 and CDR2: GTSNPN and SVGIG (reference sequence). The CDR3 consists of 13 residues. V lost 2 bases and J 1 base, leaving 8 bases between the germline ends. Here the CDR3 DNA reads TGTGCCTGGAGTACACAGACGAACACTGAAGCTTTCTTT. It specifies CAWSTQTNTEAFF.

This chain joins TRBV30 and TRBJ1-1, with TRBD1 identical over 10 bases. The germline V gene has CDR1 GTSNPN and CDR2 SVGIG (reference sequence). This CDR3 region has 14 residues. The trim removed 4 bases at V and 8 bases at J, leaving 10 bases unmatched. The CDR3 loop is CAWNGQGVSSEAFF. CDR3 in DNA: TGTGCCTGGAACGGACAGGGGGTAAGTTCCGAAGCTTTCTTT. Combining the CDR3 with reference TRBV30 and TRBJ1-1 gives the whole variable domain SQTIHQWPATLVQPVGSPLSLECTVEGTSNPNLYWYRQAAGRGLQLLFYSVGIGQISSEVPQNLSASRPQDRQFILSSKKLLLSDSGFYLCAWNGQGVSSEAFFGQGTRLTVV.

This chain links TRBV30 with TRBJ2-2; TRBD2 agrees at 10 bases. The germline CDR1 and CDR2 sequences are GTSNPN and SVGIG (reference sequence). The CDR3 runs to 15 residues. Trimming took 3 bases from V and 7 from J; bases not matched to a gene: 8. CDR3 DNA sequence: TGTGCCTGGAGAGAAGCGGGGGGGCTGATCGGGGAGCTGTTTTTT. The encoded protein is CAWREAGGLIGELFF.

The chain has TRBV19 and TRBJ1-5, with D possibly being TRBD1 (5 bases). The CDR3 runs to 14 residues. V gave up 7 bases and J gave up 5 bases, with 15 bases separating them. Germline V gives CDR1 LNHDA, CDR2 SQIVND (reference sequence). CDR3 in amino acids: CASTPPGLDQPQHF. DNA of the CDR3: TGTGCCAGTACCCCTCCAGGGTTGGATCAGCCCCAGCATTTT.

J is TRBJ1-2 and V is TRBV7-2, with 9 positions matching TRBD1. The CDR3 is made up of 15 amino acids. After removal of 5 bases from V and 2 bases from J, the junction contained 6 bases not matched to a gene. CDR1 is SGHTA, CDR2 FQGNSA, per germline. The DNA for the CDR3 is TGTGCCAGCAGCAAGGGACAGGGATACAACTATGGCTACACCTTC. This codes for CASSKGQGYNYGYTF.

The chain recombines TRBV5-1 with TRBJ2-3; 8 nucleotides agree with TRBD2. CDR3 size: 16 residues. Looked up from germline, CDR1 is SGHRS and CDR2 is YFSETQ. With 1 base clipped from V and 4 bases from J, the junction kept 8 bases outside the gene matches. Here the CDR3 DNA reads TGCGCCAGCAGCTTGTTGTCCGGGGGGGGAGCAGATACGCAGTATTTT. It encodes CASSLLSGGGADTQYF. The full variable domain, with the rest looked up from reference TRBV5-1 and TRBJ2-3, is KAGVTQTPRYLIKTRGQQVTLSCSPISGHRSVSWYQQTPGQGLQFLFEYFSETQRNKGNFPGRFSGRQFSNSRSEMNVSTLELGDSALYLCASSLLSGGGADTQYFGPGTRLTVL.

This chain connects TRBV29-1 to TRBJ1-2, with D perhaps matching TRBD1 (6 bases). CDR1 is SQVTM, CDR2 ANQGSEA, per germline. The CDR3 has 13 residues. Trimming took 3 bases from V and 3 from J, leaving 11 bases between them. The CDR3 DNA follows: TGCAGCGTTGACCGAGGGGGGGACTATGGCTACACCTTC. Encoded protein: CSVDRGGDYGYTF. The full variable domain, rest sourced from reference TRBV29-1 and TRBJ1-2, is SAVISQKPSRDICQRGTSLTIQCQVDSQVTMMFWYRQQPGQSLTLIATANQGSEATYESGFVIDKFPISRPNLTFSTLTVSNMSPEDSSIYLCSVDRGGDYGYTFGSGTRLTVV.

The V call is TRBV5-5, the J call TRBJ1-1; 7 bases are shared with TRBD1. Losses at the gene ends were 0 bases for V and 1 base for J; bases not matched to a gene: 3. Germline loops: CDR1 SGHKS, CDR2 YYEKEE (reference sequence). The CDR3 is made up of 15 amino acids. The CDR3: CASSLAGTENTEAFF. CDR3 coding DNA: TGTGCCAGCAGCTTGGCCGGGACAGAGAACACTGAAGCTTTCTTT.

The chain joins TRBV28 to TRBJ2-1; 9 positions match TRBD1. V lost 5 bases, J lost 5 bases, and 10 bases stayed unmatched. This CDR3 has 16 residues. Germline assignment: CDR1 MDHEN and CDR2 SYDVKM. Written as DNA, the CDR3 is TGTGCCAGCAGTCACCAGACAGGGGGAGATCACAATGAGCAGTTCTTC. Protein: CASSHQTGGDHNEQFF. The full variable domain, with the rest looked up from reference TRBV28 and TRBJ2-1, is DVKVTQSSRYLVKRTGEKVFLECVQDMDHENMFWYRQDPGLGLRLIYFSYDVKMKEKGDIPEGYSVSREKKERFSLILESASTNQTSMYLCASSHQTGGDHNEQFFGPGTRLTVL.

This chain links TRBV27 with TRBJ1-1; no reliable D call. The CDR3 is made up of 11 amino acids. V was shortened by 7 bases and J by 4 bases, with 7 bases between the two germline ends. Germline V gene data show CDR1 as MNHEY and CDR2 as SMNVEV (reference sequence). The CDR3 nucleotides read TGTGCCAGCACCGAGGGCACTGAAGCTTTCTTT. This gives the protein CASTEGTEAFF.

This chain uses TRBV30 with TRBJ1-3; D gene uncertain. The germline CDR1 and CDR2 sequences are GTSNPN and SVGIG (reference sequence). The V gene lost 3 bases and the J gene lost 3 bases, with 12 bases spanning the gap. CDR3 length: 14 residues. The CDR3 loop is CAWSFPYGGNTIYF. The CDR3 nucleotides are TGTGCCTGGAGCTTTCCGTACGGTGGAAACACCATATATTTT. The full variable domain, its missing parts supplied by reference TRBV30 and TRBJ1-3, is SQTIHQWPATLVQPVGSPLSLECTVEGTSNPNLYWYRQAAGRGLQLLFYSVGIGQISSEVPQNLSASRPQDRQFILSSKKLLLSDSGFYLCAWSFPYGGNTIYFGEGSWLTVV.

A few counts support this clone. This chain joins TRBV19 and TRBJ1-5; TRBD1 matches at 8 bases. CDR1 LNHDA and CDR2 SQIVND come from the germline V gene (reference sequence). The ends lost 7 bases at V and 6 bases at J; junction bases unmatched: 11. The CDR3 totals 15 residues. CDR3 in amino acids: CASNPQGGFGQPQHF. The CDR3 region has the DNA TGTGCCAGTAACCCACAGGGGGGCTTTGGTCAGCCCCAGCATTTT.

In its sample, this clone was seen once. J is TRBJ2-7 and V is TRBV6-1; D may be TRBD2 (5 bases). Germline lookup yields CDR1 MNHNS and CDR2 SASEGT. Trimming stripped 4 bases from V and 6 bases from J, with 19 bases between. This CDR3 has 15 residues. CDR3 nucleotide sequence: TGTGCCAGCAGTGGTTGGAGCGGTCCCTCTCTCGAGCAGTACTTC. Amino acids: CASSGWSGPSLEQYF.

The rearrangement links TRBV27 to TRBJ1-1, with D tentatively TRBD1 (6 bases). Germline values: CDR1 MNHEY, CDR2 SMNVEV (reference sequence). The CDR3 spans 13 residues. V was cut by 5 bases and J by 12 bases, with 19 bases left in between. The CDR3 bases are TGTGCCAGCAGTCCACTAGACAGGTTGTGGACTTTCTTT. Protein sequence: CASSPLDRLWTFF.